This TCR beta chain appears in the sequencing data of a study of blood T cells in healthy people across ages. Study-level results: Among T cells, TCR beta diversity per million cells dropped roughly linearly as age rose. With unsorted PBMCs, a conclusive comparison of naive versus antigen-experienced cells was not possible.

Primers used in a second PCR of roughly 6 to 11 cycles were a sample-barcoded 5' primer and a J-beta primer mix. A template-switch adaptor with 12 random nucleotides tagged each cDNA molecule. In TCRdb, the 5' RACE reads were re-called with MiXCR into one record per CDR3 protein. The table records approximately 730,000 distinct CDR3 sequences, roughly 43% of them present only once. Remarks on this clonotype: The antigen is unknown.

With V trimmed by 0 bases and J by 2 bases, 5 bases remained unmatched. In germline, CDR1 is SGHRS, CDR2 YFSETQ. The CDR3 length is 16 residues. The receptor was derived from a woman in her fifties or sixties in good health. This chain links TRBV5-1 with TRBJ2-3, with TRBD2 matching 8 bases. Sequencing was carried out using blood. The CDR3 DNA reads TGCGCCAGCAGCTTGGCCAGCGGGGGCCTCACAGATACGCAGTATTTT. Protein: CASSLASGGLTDTQYF. Full variable domain (remainder filled in from reference TRBV5-1 and TRBJ2-3): KAGVTQTPRYLIKTRGQQVTLSCSPISGHRSVSWYQQTPGQGLQFLFEYFSETQRNKGNFPGRFSGRQFSNSRSEMNVSTLELGDSALYLCASSLASGGLTDTQYFGPGTRLTVL.